A selection of T cell receptor beta chains follows, all from one sample in a study of cytomegalovirus exposure and HLA in healthy donors. TCRdb keeps only in-frame clones here, not all; method: immunoSEQ multiplex PCR. The profile shows 300,000 to 400,000 clones, roughly 90% of them singletons. The sequencing sample was made of PBMCs. The origin of the receptors is a woman aged 18-29 years in good health and CMV-seronegative. Each CDR3 is given with its conserved first and last residue. Each record gives: V gene, J gene, CDR3 protein.

v_gene: TRBV28
j_gene: TRBJ2-7
CDR3aa: CASSFETLREQYF

v_gene: TRBV5-4
j_gene: TRBJ2-3
CDR3aa: CASTGTGGTDTQYF

v_gene: TRBV5-4
j_gene: TRBJ1-2
CDR3aa: CASSLRDSYGYTF

v_gene: TRBV4-2
j_gene: TRBJ2-4
CDR3aa: CASSQQGQGAENIQYF

v_gene: TRBV30
j_gene: TRBJ1-6
CDR3aa: CAWSSIDRGNSPLHF

v_gene: TRBV27
j_gene: TRBJ2-1
CDR3aa: CASSLASGGFSEQFF

v_gene: TRBV27
j_gene: TRBJ2-3
CDR3aa: CASSPRLAGGPDTQYF

v_gene: TRBV4-1
j_gene: TRBJ1-1
CDR3aa: CASSQRDTVNTEAFF

v_gene: TRBV9
j_gene: TRBJ2-1
CDR3aa: CASSVDFRDNEQFF

v_gene: TRBV18
j_gene: TRBJ1-5
CDR3aa: CASSQRDGGNQPQHF

v_gene: TRBV2
j_gene: TRBJ2-5
CDR3aa: CASSRDTQETQYF

v_gene: TRBV28
j_gene: TRBJ2-7
CDR3aa: CASSWDRGNDEQYF

v_gene: TRBV4-1
j_gene: TRBJ2-7
CDR3aa: CASSQDISSGGPYF

v_gene: TRBV27
j_gene: TRBJ1-1
CDR3aa: CASSLSSGGTEAFF

v_gene: TRBV4-2
j_gene: TRBJ2-7
CDR3aa: CASSQQTSGDYEQYF

v_gene: TRBV6-4
j_gene: TRBJ2-5
CDR3aa: CASMLGDSTETQYF

v_gene: TRBV30
j_gene: TRBJ1-1
CDR3aa: CAWSDSMNTEAFF

v_gene: TRBV7-8
j_gene: TRBJ1-5
CDR3aa: CASSRRRGQGGSGDQPQHF

v_gene: TRBV6-5
j_gene: TRBJ2-1
CDR3aa: CASRNPWGRNNEQFF

v_gene: TRBV14
j_gene: TRBJ2-5
CDR3aa: CASSPGQGYQETQYF

v_gene: TRBV30
j_gene: TRBJ1-4
CDR3aa: CAWTLAEFNEKLFF

v_gene: TRBV28
j_gene: TRBJ2-7
CDR3aa: CASNRGRDYEQYF

v_gene: TRBV29-1
j_gene: TRBJ2-1
CDR3aa: CSVDTPDRNEQFF

v_gene: TRBV7-9
j_gene: TRBJ2-1
CDR3aa: CASSLATPGQGSDEQFF

v_gene: TRBV9
j_gene: TRBJ1-2
CDR3aa: CASSRTTGYTF

v_gene: TRBV9
j_gene: TRBJ2-1
CDR3aa: CASSAPGLESHNEQFF

v_gene: TRBV6-4
j_gene: TRBJ1-2
CDR3aa: CASSDGGDPNYGYTF

v_gene: TRBV7-8
j_gene: TRBJ2-6
CDR3aa: CASSLVLVAVSSGANVLTF

v_gene: TRBV28
j_gene: TRBJ1-5
CDR3aa: CASSSPGQGHQPQHF

v_gene: TRBV6-1
j_gene: TRBJ2-1
CDR3aa: CASNGGYNEQFF

v_gene: TRBV28
j_gene: TRBJ2-1
CDR3aa: CASSLTYNEQFF

v_gene: TRBV4-1
j_gene: TRBJ2-3
CDR3aa: CASSPGLAGLWRSTDTQYF

v_gene: TRBV11-2
j_gene: TRBJ1-5
CDR3aa: CASSTTGAQPQHF